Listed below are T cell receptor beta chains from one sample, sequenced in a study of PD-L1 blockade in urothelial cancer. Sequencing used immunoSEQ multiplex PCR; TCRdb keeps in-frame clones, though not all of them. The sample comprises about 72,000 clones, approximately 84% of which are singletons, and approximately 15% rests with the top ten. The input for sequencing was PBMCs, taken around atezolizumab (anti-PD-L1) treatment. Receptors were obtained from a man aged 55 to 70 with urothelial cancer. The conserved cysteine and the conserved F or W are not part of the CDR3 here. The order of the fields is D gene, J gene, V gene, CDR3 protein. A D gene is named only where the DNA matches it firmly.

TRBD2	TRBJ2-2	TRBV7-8	ASSGGTSNARTGELF
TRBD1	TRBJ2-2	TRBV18	ASSRPGTGLMNTGELF
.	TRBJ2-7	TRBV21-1	ASSKVSVEQY
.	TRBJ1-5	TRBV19	ASSNVAGTGQPQH
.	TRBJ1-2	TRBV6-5	ASSYRQEDGYT
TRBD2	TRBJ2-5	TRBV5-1	VSSLGGAGEGETQY
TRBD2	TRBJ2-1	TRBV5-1	ASSLVGGGYNEQF
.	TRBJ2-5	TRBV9	ASSVGQQETQY
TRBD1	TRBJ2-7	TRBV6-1	ASSEGTGGFYEQY
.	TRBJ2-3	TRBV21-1	ASSKADRGRTDTQY
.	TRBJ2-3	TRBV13	ASSLLSADTQY
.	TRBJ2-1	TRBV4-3	ASSQGPPGRGGEQF
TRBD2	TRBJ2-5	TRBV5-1	ASSTPERGEETQY
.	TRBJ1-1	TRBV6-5	ASRYRAVQPQGAF
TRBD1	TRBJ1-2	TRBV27	ASSVTGGGDGYT
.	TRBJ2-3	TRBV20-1	SARDRYTQY
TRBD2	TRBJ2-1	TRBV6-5	ASSQRTSGRNEQF
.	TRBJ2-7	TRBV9	ASSVSQGREGEQY
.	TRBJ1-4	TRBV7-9	ASRPNRVEKLF
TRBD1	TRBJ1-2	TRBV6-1	ASSGGTGGYGYT
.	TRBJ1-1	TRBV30	AWSVDTWDTEAF
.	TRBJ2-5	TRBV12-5	ASGFQVVTAQY
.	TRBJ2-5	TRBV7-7	ASSFSWGSGETQY
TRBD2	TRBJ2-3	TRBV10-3	AISRGGAGGTDTQY
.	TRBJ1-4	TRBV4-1	ASSEPGARQTAFTTNEKLF
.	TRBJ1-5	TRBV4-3	ASSQEVRDNQPQH
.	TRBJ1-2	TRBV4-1	ASSQDHWSGPNYGYT
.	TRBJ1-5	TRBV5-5	ASSLVGGAEQPQH
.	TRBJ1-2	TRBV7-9	ASSLGRREGGYT
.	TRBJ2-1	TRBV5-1	ASSLDLGRNEQF
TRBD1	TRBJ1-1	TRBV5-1	ASSHGTVYTEAF
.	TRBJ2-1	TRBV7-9	ASSKGRGSNNEQF
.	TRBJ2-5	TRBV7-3	ASSLSPGPQETQY
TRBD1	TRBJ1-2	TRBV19	ASCPLGQGAVGYT
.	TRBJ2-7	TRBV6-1	ASSEGQAGEQY
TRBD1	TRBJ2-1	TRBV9	ASSARQGAISEQF
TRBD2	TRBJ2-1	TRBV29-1	SVAGAYRSSYNEQF
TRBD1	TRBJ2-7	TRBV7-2	ASSLSTGVRSEQY
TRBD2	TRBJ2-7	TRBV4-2	ASSQDPPGLAGFSEQY
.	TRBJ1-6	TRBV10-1	ASSAYSNSPLH
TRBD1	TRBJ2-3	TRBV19	ASSVQGVTDTQY
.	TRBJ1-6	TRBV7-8	ASSIRDFSPLH
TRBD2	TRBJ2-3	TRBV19	ASSKGLAGRDTQY
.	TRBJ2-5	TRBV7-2	ASSLAGQGETQY
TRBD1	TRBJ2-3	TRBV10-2	ASSGPGQGYTDTQY
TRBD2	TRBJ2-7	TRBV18	ASSPPGTSGVGEQY